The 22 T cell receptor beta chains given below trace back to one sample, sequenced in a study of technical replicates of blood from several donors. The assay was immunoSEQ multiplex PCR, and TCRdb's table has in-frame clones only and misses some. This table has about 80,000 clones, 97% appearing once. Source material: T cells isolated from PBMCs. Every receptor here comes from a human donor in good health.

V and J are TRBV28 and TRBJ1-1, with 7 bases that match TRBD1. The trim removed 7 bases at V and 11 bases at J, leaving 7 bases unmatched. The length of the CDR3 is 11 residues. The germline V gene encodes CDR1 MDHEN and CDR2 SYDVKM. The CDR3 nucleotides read TGTGCCAGCATGAGCCAGGGGGTGGCTTTCTTT. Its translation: CASMSQGVAFF.

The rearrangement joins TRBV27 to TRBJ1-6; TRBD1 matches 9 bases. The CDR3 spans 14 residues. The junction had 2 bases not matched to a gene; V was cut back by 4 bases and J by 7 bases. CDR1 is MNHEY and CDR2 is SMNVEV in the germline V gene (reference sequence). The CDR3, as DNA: TGTGCCAGCAGTTCCGGACAGGGGAATTCACCCCTCCACTTT. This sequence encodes CASSSGQGNSPLHF.

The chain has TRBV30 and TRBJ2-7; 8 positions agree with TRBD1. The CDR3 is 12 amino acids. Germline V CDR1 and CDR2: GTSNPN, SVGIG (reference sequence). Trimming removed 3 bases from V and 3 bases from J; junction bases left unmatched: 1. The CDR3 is CAWSTGGYEQYF. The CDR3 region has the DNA TGTGCCTGGAGCACAGGGGGCTACGAGCAGTACTTC.

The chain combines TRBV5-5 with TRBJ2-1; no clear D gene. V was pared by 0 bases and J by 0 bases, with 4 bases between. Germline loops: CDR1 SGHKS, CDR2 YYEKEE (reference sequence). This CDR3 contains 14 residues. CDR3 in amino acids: CASSLESSYNEQFF. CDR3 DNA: TGTGCCAGCAGCTTGGAGAGCTCCTACAATGAGCAGTTCTTC.

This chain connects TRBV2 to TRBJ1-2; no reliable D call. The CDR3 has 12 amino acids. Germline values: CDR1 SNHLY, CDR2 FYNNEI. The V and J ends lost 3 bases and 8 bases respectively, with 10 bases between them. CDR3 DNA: TGTGCCAGCAGTGAGTTTCGGGAGGGCTACACCTTC. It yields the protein CASSEFREGYTF.

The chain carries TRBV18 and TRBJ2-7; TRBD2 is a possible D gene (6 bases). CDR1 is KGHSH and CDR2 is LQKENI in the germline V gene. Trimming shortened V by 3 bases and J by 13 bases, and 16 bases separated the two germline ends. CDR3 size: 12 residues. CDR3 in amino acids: CASSPEGRGKYF. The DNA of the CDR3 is TGTGCCAGCTCACCGGAGGGGAGAGGGAAATACTTC.

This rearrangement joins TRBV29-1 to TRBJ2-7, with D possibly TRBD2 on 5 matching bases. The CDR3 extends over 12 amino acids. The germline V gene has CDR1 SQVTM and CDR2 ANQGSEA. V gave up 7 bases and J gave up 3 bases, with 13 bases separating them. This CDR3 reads CSAEVGNYEQYF. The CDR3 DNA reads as TGCAGCGCGGAGGTGGGTAACTACGAGCAGTACTTC.

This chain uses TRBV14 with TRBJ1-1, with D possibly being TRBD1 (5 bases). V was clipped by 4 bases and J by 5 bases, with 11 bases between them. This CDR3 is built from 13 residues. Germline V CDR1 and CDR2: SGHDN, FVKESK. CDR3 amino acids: CASSRLGVTEAFF. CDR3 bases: TGTGCCAGCAGCCGTTTAGGGGTGACTGAAGCTTTCTTT.

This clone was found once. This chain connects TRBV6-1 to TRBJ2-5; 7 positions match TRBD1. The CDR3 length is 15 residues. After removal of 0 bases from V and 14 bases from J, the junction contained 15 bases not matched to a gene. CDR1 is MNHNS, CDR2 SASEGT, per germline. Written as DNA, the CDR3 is TGTGCCAGCAGTGAAGCCGGGACAGCCACTCTGAAAAATTACTTC. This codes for CASSEAGTATLKNYF.

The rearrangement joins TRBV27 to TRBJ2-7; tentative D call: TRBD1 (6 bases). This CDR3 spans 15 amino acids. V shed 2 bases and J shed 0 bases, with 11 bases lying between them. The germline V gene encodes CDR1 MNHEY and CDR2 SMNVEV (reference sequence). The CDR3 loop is CASSLTGYSSYEQYF. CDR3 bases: TGTGCCAGCAGTTTAACAGGGTACAGCTCCTACGAGCAGTACTTC.

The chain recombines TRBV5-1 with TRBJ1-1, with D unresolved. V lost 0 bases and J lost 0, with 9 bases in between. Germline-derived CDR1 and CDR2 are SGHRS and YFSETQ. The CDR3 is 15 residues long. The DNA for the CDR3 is TGCGCCAGCAGCTTGGGCCACACACTGAACACTGAAGCTTTCTTT. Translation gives CASSLGHTLNTEAFF. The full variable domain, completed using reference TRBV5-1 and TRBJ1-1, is KAGVTQTPRYLIKTRGQQVTLSCSPISGHRSVSWYQQTPGQGLQFLFEYFSETQRNKGNFPGRFSGRQFSNSRSEMNVSTLELGDSALYLCASSLGHTLNTEAFFGQGTRLTVV.

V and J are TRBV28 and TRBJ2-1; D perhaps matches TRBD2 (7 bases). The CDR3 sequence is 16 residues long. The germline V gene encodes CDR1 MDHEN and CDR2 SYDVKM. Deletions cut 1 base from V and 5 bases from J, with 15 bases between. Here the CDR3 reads CASSLSWGLADNEQFF. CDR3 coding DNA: TGTGCCAGCAGTTTATCCTGGGGGCTAGCGGACAATGAGCAGTTCTTC.

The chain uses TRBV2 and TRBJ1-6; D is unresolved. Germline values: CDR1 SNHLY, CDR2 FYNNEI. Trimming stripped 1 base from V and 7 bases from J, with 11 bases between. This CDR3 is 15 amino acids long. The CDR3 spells CASSEGEEPNSPLHF. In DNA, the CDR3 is TGTGCCAGCAGTGAAGGTGAGGAGCCCAATTCACCCCTCCACTTT.

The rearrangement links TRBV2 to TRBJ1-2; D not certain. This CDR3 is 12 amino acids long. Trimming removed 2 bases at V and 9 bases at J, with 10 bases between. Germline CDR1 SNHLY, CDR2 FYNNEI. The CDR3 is CASSELKQSYTF. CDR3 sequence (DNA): TGTGCCAGCAGTGAACTAAAACAGAGCTACACCTTC.

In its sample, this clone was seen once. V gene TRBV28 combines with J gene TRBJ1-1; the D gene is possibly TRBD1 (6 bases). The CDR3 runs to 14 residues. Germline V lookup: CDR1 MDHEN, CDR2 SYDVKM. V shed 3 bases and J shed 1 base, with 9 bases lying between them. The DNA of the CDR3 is TGTGCCAGCAGTTTGGGACAAGCGAACACTGAAGCTTTCTTT. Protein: CASSLGQANTEAFF.

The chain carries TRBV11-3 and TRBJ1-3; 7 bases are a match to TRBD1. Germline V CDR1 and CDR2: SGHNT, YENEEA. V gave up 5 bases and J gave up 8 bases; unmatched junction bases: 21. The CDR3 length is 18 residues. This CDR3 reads CASSTWAGTEPGGDTIYF. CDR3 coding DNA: TGTGCCAGCAGCACCTGGGCAGGGACCGAACCAGGGGGAGACACCATATATTTT. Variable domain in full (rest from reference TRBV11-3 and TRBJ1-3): EAGVVQSPRYKIIEKKQPVAFWCNPISGHNTLYWYLQNLGQGPELLIRYENEEAVDDSQLPKDRFSAERLKGVDSTLKIQPAELGDSAVYLCASSTWAGTEPGGDTIYFGEGSWLTVV.

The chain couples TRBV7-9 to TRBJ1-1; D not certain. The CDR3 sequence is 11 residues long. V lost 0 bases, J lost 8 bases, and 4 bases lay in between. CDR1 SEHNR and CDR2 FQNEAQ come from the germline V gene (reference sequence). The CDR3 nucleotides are TGTGCCAGCAGCTTAGCGGCAGAAGCTTTCTTT. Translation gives CASSLAAEAFF.

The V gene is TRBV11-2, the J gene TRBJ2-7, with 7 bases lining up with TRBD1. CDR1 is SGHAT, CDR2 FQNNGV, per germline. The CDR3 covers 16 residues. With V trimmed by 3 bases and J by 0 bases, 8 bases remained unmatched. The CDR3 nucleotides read TGTGCCAGCAGCTTGCCCCAGGGGGTTTACTCCTACGAGCAGTACTTC. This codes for CASSLPQGVYSYEQYF. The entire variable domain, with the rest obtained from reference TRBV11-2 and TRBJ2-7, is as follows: EAGVAQSPRYKIIEKRQSVAFWCNPISGHATLYWYQQILGQGPKLLIQFQNNGVVDDSQLPKDRFSAERLKGVDSTLKIQPAKLEDSAVYLCASSLPQGVYSYEQYFGPGTRLTVT.

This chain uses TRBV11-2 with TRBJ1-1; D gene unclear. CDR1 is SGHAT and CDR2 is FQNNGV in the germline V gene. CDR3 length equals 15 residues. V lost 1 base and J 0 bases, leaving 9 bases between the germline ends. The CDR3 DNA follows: TGTGCCAGCAGCTTAGCAGAGGGTATGAACACTGAAGCTTTCTTT. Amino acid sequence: CASSLAEGMNTEAFF.

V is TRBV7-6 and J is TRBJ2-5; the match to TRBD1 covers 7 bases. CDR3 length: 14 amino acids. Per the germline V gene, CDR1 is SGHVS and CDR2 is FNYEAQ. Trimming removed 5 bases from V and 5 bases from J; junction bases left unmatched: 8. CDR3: CASSRQGSVETQYF. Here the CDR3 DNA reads TGTGCCAGCAGCCGACAGGGTTCGGTCGAGACCCAGTACTTC. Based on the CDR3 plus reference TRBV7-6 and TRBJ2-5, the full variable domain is GAGVSQSPRYKVTKRGQDVALRCDPISGHVSLYWYRQALGQGPEFLTYFNYEAQQDKSGLPNDRFSAERPEGSISTLTIQRTEQRDSAMYRCASSRQGSVETQYFGPGTRLLVL.

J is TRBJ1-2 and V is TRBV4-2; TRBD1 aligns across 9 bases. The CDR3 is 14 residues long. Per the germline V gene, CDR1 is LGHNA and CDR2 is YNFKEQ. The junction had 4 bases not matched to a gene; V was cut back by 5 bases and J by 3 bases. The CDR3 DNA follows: TGTGCCAGCAGCGAACAGGGGGCGGACTATGGCTACACCTTC. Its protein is CASSEQGADYGYTF.

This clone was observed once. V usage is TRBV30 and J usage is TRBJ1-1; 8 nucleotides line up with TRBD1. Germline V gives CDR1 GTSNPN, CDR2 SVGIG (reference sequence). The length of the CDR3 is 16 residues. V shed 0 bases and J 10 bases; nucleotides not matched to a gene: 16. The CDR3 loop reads CAWSVPPQGALGRAFF. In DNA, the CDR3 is TGTGCCTGGAGTGTACCCCCCCAGGGGGCCCTGGGACGAGCTTTCTTT.